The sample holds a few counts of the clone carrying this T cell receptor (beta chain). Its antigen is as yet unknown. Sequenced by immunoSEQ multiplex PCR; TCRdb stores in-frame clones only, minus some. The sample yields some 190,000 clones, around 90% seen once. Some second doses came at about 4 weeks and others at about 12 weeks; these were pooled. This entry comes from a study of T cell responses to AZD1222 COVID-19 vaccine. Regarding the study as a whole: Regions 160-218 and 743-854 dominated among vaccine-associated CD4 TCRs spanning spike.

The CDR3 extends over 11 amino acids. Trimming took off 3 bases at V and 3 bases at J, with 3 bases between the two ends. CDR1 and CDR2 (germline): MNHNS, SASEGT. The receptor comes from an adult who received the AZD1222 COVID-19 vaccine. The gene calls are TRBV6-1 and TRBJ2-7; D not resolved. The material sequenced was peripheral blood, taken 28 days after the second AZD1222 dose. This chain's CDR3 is CASSESYEQYF. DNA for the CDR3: TGTGCCAGCAGTGAGAGCTACGAGCAGTACTTC.